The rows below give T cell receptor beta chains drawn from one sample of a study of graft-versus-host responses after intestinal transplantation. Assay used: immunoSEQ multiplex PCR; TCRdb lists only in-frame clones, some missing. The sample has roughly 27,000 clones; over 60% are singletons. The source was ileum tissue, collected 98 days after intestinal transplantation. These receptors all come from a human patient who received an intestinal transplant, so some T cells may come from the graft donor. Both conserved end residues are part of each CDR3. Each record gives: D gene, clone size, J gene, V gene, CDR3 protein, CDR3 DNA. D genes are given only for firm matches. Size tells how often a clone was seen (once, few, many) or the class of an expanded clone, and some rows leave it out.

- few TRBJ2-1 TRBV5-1 CASSFWSPGSHEQFF TGCGCCAGCAGCTTTTGGTCCCCCGGGAGCCATGAGCAGTTCTTC
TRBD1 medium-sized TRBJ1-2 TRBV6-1 CASSEDGTGLFGYTF TGTGCCAGCAGTGAAGATGGGACAGGCCTCTTTGGCTACACCTTC
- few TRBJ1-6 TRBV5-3 CARSLVSRGIRDSPLHF TGTGCCAGAAGCTTGGTTAGCAGGGGTATTCGGGATTCACCCCTCCACTTT
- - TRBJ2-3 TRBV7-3 CASSSQGTDTQYF TGTGCCAGCAGCTCTCAGGGGACAGATACGCAGTATTTT
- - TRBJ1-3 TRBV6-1 CASSPTGGSGNTIYF TGTGCCAGCAGCCCCACGGGGGGTTCTGGAAACACCATATATTTT
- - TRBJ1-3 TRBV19 CASIGSGNTIYF TGTGCCAGTATTGGCTCTGGAAACACCATATATTTT
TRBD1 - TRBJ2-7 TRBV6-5 CACPWTGSTDEQYF TGTGCCTGCCCGTGGACAGGGTCTACGGACGAGCAGTACTTC
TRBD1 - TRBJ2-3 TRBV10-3 CAISLDRESTDTQYF TGTGCCATCAGCCTGGACAGGGAATCTACAGATACGCAGTATTTT
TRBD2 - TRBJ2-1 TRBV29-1 CSVEPPSGGINYNEQFF TGCAGCGTTGAACCCCCTAGCGGGGGGATTAACTACAATGAGCAGTTCTTC
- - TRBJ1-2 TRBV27 CASRDLWDGYTF TGTGCCAGCAGGGACCTTTGGGATGGCTACACCTTC
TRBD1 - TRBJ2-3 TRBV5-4 CASSGRTGGRTSTDTQYF TGTGCCAGCTCGGGACGGACAGGGGGGAGGACTAGCACAGATACGCAGTATTTT
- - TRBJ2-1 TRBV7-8 CASSFRGAYNEQFF TGTGCCAGCAGCTTTCGGGGCGCCTACAATGAGCAGTTCTTC
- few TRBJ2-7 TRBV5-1 CASSLATSLEQYF TGCGCCAGCAGCTTAGCGACCTCCTTAGAGCAGTACTTC
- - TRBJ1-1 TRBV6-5 CASRGRGDTEAFF TGTGCCAGCAGAGGCAGGGGAGACACTGAAGCTTTCTTT
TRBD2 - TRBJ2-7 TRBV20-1 CSAPSGVWEYF TGCAGTGCTCCTAGCGGGGTTTGGGAGTACTTC
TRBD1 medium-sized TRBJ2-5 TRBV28 CASSPGTDQETQYF TGTGCCAGCAGTCCCGGGACAGATCAAGAGACCCAGTACTTC
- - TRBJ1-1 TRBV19 CASSIEGALGNTEAFF TGTGCCAGTAGTATAGAGGGGGCGCTCGGGAACACTGAAGCTTTCTTT
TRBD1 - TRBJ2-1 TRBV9 CASSPPTGDPSYNEQFF TGTGCCAGCAGCCCACCGACAGGGGACCCCTCCTACAATGAGCAGTTCTTC
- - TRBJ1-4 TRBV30 CAWSVQVGRGSEKLFF TGTGCCTGGAGTGTCCAGGTCGGTAGGGGAAGTGAAAAACTGTTTTTT
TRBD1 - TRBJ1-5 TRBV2 CASRAGTGGFQPQHF TGTGCCAGCAGGGCCGGGACAGGGGGCTTTCAGCCCCAGCATTTT
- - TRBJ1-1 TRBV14 CASRGPGWTEAFF TGTGCCAGCCGCGGACCGGGTTGGACTGAAGCTTTCTTT
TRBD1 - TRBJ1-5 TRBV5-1 CASSVSGQFSNQPQHF TGCGCCAGCAGCGTCTCGGGACAGTTTAGCAATCAGCCCCAGCATTTT
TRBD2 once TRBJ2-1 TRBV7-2 CASSLLAGGRGEQFF TGTGCCAGCAGCTTGCTAGCGGGGGGGAGGGGTGAGCAGTTCTTC
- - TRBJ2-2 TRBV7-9 CASSPMNRYTGELFF TGTGCCAGCAGCCCAATGAATAGATACACCGGGGAGCTGTTTTTT
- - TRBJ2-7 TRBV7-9 CASSPSEAPYEQYF TGTGCCAGCAGCCCCTCCGAGGCCCCCTACGAGCAGTACTTC
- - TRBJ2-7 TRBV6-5 CASSARLQTYEQYF TGTGCCAGCAGTGCGCGACTGCAGACCTACGAGCAGTACTTC
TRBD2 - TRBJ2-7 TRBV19 CASSITLAGAEQYF TGTGCCAGTAGTATAACACTAGCGGGGGCCGAGCAGTACTTC
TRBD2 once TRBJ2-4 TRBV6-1 CASRTSGGAKNIQYF TGTGCCAGCAGAACTAGCGGGGGGGCAAAAAACATTCAGTACTTC
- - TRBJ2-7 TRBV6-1 CASRLGEQYF TGTGCCAGCAGGTTGGGCGAGCAGTACTTC
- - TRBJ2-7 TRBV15 CATSKTLVEAYEQYF TGTGCCACCAGCAAGACCCTAGTAGAGGCCTACGAGCAGTACTTC
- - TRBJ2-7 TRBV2 CASSVARSDRYSYEQYF TGTGCCAGCAGTGTGGCACGATCAGACAGATACTCCTACGAGCAGTACTTC
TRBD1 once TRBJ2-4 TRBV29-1 CSAIGQGIQYF TGCAGCGCTATAGGACAGGGGATTCAGTACTTC
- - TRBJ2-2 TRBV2 CASSGRTGELFF TGTGCCAGCAGTGGTCGGACCGGGGAGCTGTTTTTT
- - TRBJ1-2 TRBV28 CASSLPRYRAVLYGYTF TGTGCCAGCAGTTTACCCCGCTACAGGGCCGTATTATATGGCTACACCTTC
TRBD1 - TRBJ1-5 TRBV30 CAWSAGTGGVIGNQPQHF TGTGCCTGGAGTGCCGGGACAGGGGGTGTCATAGGCAATCAGCCCCAGCATTTT
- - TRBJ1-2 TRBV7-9 CASSLGLGQLYGYTF TGTGCCAGCAGCTTAGGGCTGGGTCAGCTATATGGCTACACCTTC
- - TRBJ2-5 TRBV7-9 CASSPSVWETQYF TGTGCCAGCAGCCCGTCCGTATGGGAGACCCAGTACTTC
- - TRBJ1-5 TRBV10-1 CASILQDSAQHF TGCGCCAGCATTCTACAAGATTCGGCCCAGCATTTT
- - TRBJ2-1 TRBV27 CASSSTLRHEQFF TGTGCCAGCAGTTCAACTTTGCGCCATGAGCAGTTCTTC
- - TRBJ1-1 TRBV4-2 CASSQVVDLGTEAFF TGTGCCAGCAGCCAAGTCGTGGATCTGGGCACTGAAGCTTTCTTT
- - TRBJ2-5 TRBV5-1 CASSLAVREETQYF TGCGCCAGCAGCTTGGCGGTCCGAGAAGAGACCCAGTACTTC
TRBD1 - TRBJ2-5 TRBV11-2 CASSSTGGTGGVETQYF TGTGCCAGCAGCTCAACCGGCGGGACAGGGGGCGTAGAGACCCAGTACTTC
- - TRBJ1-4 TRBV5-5 CASSVTGKEEKLFF TGTGCCAGCAGCGTAACAGGGAAGGAAGAAAAACTGTTTTTT
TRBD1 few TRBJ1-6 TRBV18 CASSREDRGPSPLHF TGTGCCAGCTCACGTGAGGACAGGGGGCCCTCACCCCTCCACTTT
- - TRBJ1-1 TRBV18 CASSPPATGRGTEAFF TGTGCCAGCTCACCACCAGCGACAGGTCGAGGCACTGAAGCTTTCTTT
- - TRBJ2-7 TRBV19 CASSMQDSYEQYF TGTGCCAGTAGTATGCAGGATTCCTACGAGCAGTACTTC
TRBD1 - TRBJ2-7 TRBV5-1 CASSLPGTGTEQYF TGCGCCAGCAGCTTGCCGGGGACAGGGACCGAGCAGTACTTC
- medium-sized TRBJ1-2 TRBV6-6 CASRSGQIYGYTF TGTGCCAGCAGGTCAGGACAGATCTATGGCTACACCTTC
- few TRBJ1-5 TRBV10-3 CATSVGGRDQPQHF TGTGCCACCTCCGTCGGGGGGCGGGATCAGCCCCAGCATTTT
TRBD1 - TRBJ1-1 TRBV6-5 CASSRQGASGAFF TGTGCCAGCAGTAGACAGGGGGCTAGTGGAGCTTTCTTT